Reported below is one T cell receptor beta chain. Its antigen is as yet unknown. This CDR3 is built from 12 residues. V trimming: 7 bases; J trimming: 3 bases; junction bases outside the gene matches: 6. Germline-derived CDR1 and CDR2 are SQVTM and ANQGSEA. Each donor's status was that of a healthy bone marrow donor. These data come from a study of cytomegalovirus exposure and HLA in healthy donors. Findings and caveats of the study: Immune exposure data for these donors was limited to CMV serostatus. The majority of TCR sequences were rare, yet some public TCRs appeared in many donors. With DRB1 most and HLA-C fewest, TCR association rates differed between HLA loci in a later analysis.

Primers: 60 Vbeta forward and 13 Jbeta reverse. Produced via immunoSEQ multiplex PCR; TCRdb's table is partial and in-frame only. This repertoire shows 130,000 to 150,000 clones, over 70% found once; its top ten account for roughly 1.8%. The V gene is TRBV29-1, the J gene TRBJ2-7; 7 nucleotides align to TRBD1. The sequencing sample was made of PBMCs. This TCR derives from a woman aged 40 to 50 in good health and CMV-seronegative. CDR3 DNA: TGCAGCGCCCGGGACAGCGACTACGAGCAGTACTTC. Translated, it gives CSARDSDYEQYF.